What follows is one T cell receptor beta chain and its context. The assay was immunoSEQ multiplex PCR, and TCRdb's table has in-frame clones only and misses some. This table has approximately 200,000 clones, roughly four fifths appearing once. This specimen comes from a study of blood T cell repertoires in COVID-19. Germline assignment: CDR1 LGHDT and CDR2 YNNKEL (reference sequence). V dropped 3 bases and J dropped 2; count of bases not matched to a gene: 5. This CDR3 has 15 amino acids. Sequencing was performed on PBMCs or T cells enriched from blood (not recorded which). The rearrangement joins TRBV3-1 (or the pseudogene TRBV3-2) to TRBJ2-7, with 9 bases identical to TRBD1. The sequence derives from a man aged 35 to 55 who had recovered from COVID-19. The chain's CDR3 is CASSQDRGTTYEQYF. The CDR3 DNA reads TGTGCCAGCAGCCAGGACAGGGGAACGACCTACGAGCAGTACTTC.